A selection of T cell receptor beta chains follows, all from one sample in a study of cytomegalovirus exposure and HLA in healthy donors. The method was immunoSEQ multiplex PCR; TCRdb's version includes in-frame clones alone and lacks a portion of them. The sample includes around 120,000 clones, about 74% of them seen just once. Sequencing was performed on PBMCs. The receptors were sampled from a woman aged 40 to 49 in good health and CMV-seropositive. The CDR3 runs from the conserved cysteine through the conserved F or W. Size is stated for part of the rows, as once, few or many counts, or as a class when the clone is expanded.

j_call | clone_size | v_call | cdr3_aa
TRBJ2-5 | NA | TRBV11-3 | CASSLGDSLQETQYF
TRBJ2-1 | NA | TRBV18 | CASSPQQGAGTYNEQFF
TRBJ2-3 | NA | TRBV7-3 | CASSLSLAGTDTQYF
TRBJ1-5 | NA | TRBV19 | CASSIPDRFQPQHF
TRBJ2-3 | few | TRBV2 | CATKLAESTDTQYF
TRBJ2-5 | NA | TRBV6-5 | CASSPSRAQGTQYF
TRBJ2-1 | few | TRBV9 | CASSSRTGSHDEQFF
TRBJ2-3 | NA | TRBV7-8 | CASSEGFSTDTQYF
TRBJ1-6 | few | TRBV7-2 | CASSTYRGAYNSPLHF
TRBJ1-5 | NA | TRBV4-1 | CASSPWGGAQPQHF
TRBJ2-1 | NA | TRBV7-6 | CASSLGVGGYERNEQFF
TRBJ2-3 | NA | TRBV2 | CASRAERGGRRADTQYF
TRBJ2-2 | NA | TRBV6-5 | CASSYPGTGAGELFF
TRBJ2-7 | NA | TRBV9 | CASSGAGGEQYF
TRBJ2-1 | NA | TRBV5-1 | CASSLDTKSYNEQFF
TRBJ1-6 | NA | TRBV10-3 | CAISFGQDNSPLHF
TRBJ1-6 | NA | TRBV4-2 | CASSQGIETDPRNSPLHF
TRBJ2-7 | NA | TRBV9 | CASSVIGSGEQYF
TRBJ2-3 | NA | TRBV25-1 | CASSAQVNTDTQYF
TRBJ2-2 | NA | TRBV4-3 | CASSLEYDRSNTGELFF